Each of the 26 T cell receptor beta chains below was sequenced from the same sample in a study of CD8+ T cells in alopecia areata. RNA extraction and reverse transcription yielded cDNA as sequencing template. Some clones are missing from TCRdb's copy, which holds only in-frame ones; the method was immunoSEQ multiplex PCR. The sample comprises 220,000 or so clones, 57% of which are singletons, and 0.45% rests with the top ten. The sequenced sample was CD4+ T cells sorted from blood, obtained at week 0. The source of these receptors is a human donor with alopecia areata.

The V gene is TRBV5-6, the J gene TRBJ2-4, with 7 bases that match TRBD2. Trimming removed 4 bases from V and 0 bases from J; junction bases left unmatched: 7. This CDR3 region has 16 residues. Germline CDR1 is SGHDT and CDR2 is YYEEEE. CDR3 nucleotide sequence: TGTGCCAGCAGCGCAGCGGGGAGCCTAGCCAAAAACATTCAGTACTTC. This gives the protein CASSAAGSLAKNIQYF. The full variable domain, rest sourced from reference TRBV5-6 and TRBJ2-4, is DAGVTQSPTHLIKTRGQQVTLRCSPKSGHDTVSWYQQALGQGPQFIFQYYEEEERQRGNFPDRFSGHQFPNYSSELNVNALLLGDSALYLCASSAAGSLAKNIQYFGAGTRLSVL.

CDR3 amino acids: CASTLGGTASTEQYF. The CDR3 DNA sequence: TGTGCCAGCACCCTAGGTGGGACTGCCTCTACCGAGCAGTACTTC. This sequence joins TRBV5-4 and TRBJ2-7; tentatively, D is TRBD2 (6 bases). Germline CDR1 is SGHNT and CDR2 is YYREEE (reference sequence). The CDR3 has 15 residues. V gave up 6 bases and J gave up 6 bases, with 22 bases separating them.

The chain recombines TRBV7-2 with TRBJ1-1; tentatively, D is TRBD1 (5 bases). Germline lookup yields CDR1 SGHTA and CDR2 FQGNSA. CDR3 length: 14 amino acids. Trimming pared 6 bases from V and 1 base from J, leaving 12 bases between. The CDR3 DNA reads TGTGCCAGCAGAACGGGACTCCGGAACACTGAAGCTTTCTTT. It specifies CASRTGLRNTEAFF.

In its sample, this clone was seen a few times. This rearrangement joins TRBV9 to TRBJ2-7, with 8 bases identical to TRBD2. The CDR3 is made up of 15 amino acids. V shed 3 bases and J 4 bases; nucleotides not matched to a gene: 9. Germline-derived CDR1 and CDR2 are SGDLS and YYNGEE. The CDR3 DNA reads as TGTGCCAGCAGCGCCGGACTAGCAGACTCTTACGAGCAGTACTTC. Its protein product is CASSAGLADSYEQYF.

The V call is TRBV1, the J call TRBJ2-5. TRBV1 counts as a pseudogene. The CDR3 covers 15 residues. CDR3 loop: CTSSQDHGWRETQYF. CDR3 in DNA: TGCACCAGCAGCCAAGATCACGGTTGGCGTGAGACCCAGTACTTC.

The chain couples TRBV30 to TRBJ2-1, with 13 bases matching TRBD2. CDR3 size: 21 residues. Germline-derived CDR1 and CDR2 are GTSNPN and SVGIG (reference sequence). With 2 bases clipped from V and 0 bases from J, the junction kept 16 bases outside the gene matches. The DNA for the CDR3 is TGTGCCTGGAGTCCCGCCTCCGGGACTAGCGGGGCTGGGAGCTCCTACAATGAGCAGTTCTTC. Translated: CAWSPASGTSGAGSSYNEQFF.

The chain combines TRBV5-4 with TRBJ2-3; weak D call: TRBD1 (6 bases). From germline, CDR1 is SGHNT and CDR2 YYREEE (reference sequence). The CDR3 is made up of 16 amino acids. Deletions cut 3 bases from V and 0 bases from J, with 14 bases between. CDR3 protein: CASSSYDRPSTDTQYF. In DNA form, the CDR3 reads TGTGCCAGCAGCTCATACGACAGGCCAAGCACAGATACGCAGTATTTT.

The chain links TRBV4-1 to TRBJ2-2; no reliable D call. The V gene's germline CDR1 is MGHRA and CDR2 YSYEKL. This CDR3 spans 14 amino acids. V was shortened by 6 bases and J by 4 bases, with 12 bases between the two germline ends. The CDR3 is CASRPILRTGELFF. CDR3 sequence (DNA): TGCGCCAGCAGGCCCATTCTGCGCACCGGGGAGCTGTTTTTT.

In this sample, this clone turned up a few times. V gene TRBV29-1 combines with J gene TRBJ2-1; 9 bases match TRBD2. The CDR3 totals 16 residues. Germline CDR1 reads SQVTM; CDR2 reads ANQGSEA. The V gene end was trimmed by 4 bases and the J gene end by 2 bases; junction bases not matched to a gene: 9. The CDR3 protein is CSVGEKIAGAYNEQFF. The CDR3 bases are TGCAGCGTTGGGGAAAAGATAGCGGGAGCCTACAATGAGCAGTTCTTC.

In the case of this clone: Germline and junction disagree at one end, which may indicate a read error. Additional DNA sequences in this sample encode the identical CDR3. The chain has TRBV4-1 and TRBJ2-7, with D perhaps given as TRBD1 or TRBD2 (5 bases each). This CDR3 is 15 amino acids long. CDR1 and CDR2 (germline): MGHRA, YSYEKL. CDR3 bases: TGTGCCAGCAGCCGGGACCGTACTTCCTCCTACGAGCAGTACTTC. This codes for CASSRDRTSSYEQYF.

The chain links TRBV5-1 to TRBJ1-5, with no clear D. Trimming shortened V by 4 bases and J by 0 bases, and 11 bases separated the two germline ends. The CDR3 contains 15 residues. The V gene's germline CDR1 is SGHRS and CDR2 YFSETQ. The CDR3 loop reads CASSQDPYSNQPQHF. The CDR3 nucleotides are TGCGCCAGCAGCCAGGACCCTTATAGCAATCAGCCCCAGCATTTT.

This chain uses TRBV20-1 with TRBJ2-7; D is uncertain. This CDR3 is built from 9 residues. Germline loops: CDR1 DFQATT, CDR2 SNEGSKA (reference sequence). Trimming stripped 6 bases from V and 9 bases from J, with 9 bases between. The CDR3 region has the DNA TGCAGTGCAACCCTGGGGCAGTACTTC. It encodes CSATLGQYF.

The chain carries TRBV18 and TRBJ2-1, with D hard to call. The CDR3 sequence is 12 residues long. Trimming stripped 8 bases from V and 6 bases from J, with 11 bases between. Per the germline V gene, CDR1 is KGHSH and CDR2 is LQKENI. In DNA, the CDR3 is TGTGCCAGCACCCAAGCGACCAATGAGCAGTTCTTC. This encodes CASTQATNEQFF.

The V gene is TRBV4-2, the J gene TRBJ2-1; no firm D call. This CDR3 has 15 amino acids. The germline V gene encodes CDR1 LGHNA and CDR2 YNFKEQ. The germline V and J ends were trimmed by 0 bases and 4 bases, with 10 bases remaining between them. DNA of the CDR3: TGTGCCAGCAGCCAAGAAGATCGCGAATACAATGAGCAGTTCTTC. Its protein product is CASSQEDREYNEQFF.

Only a few counts were recorded for this clone. This chain uses TRBV7-3 with TRBJ1-1; D remains unclear. This CDR3 comprises 15 residues. Germline assignment: CDR1 SGHTA and CDR2 FQGTGA. The V and J ends lost 5 bases and 2 bases respectively, with 15 bases between them. The CDR3 here is CASSPLPGTNTEAFF. The DNA for the CDR3 is TGTGCCAGCAGCCCTCTACCTGGCACAAACACTGAAGCTTTCTTT.

The J gene is TRBJ2-1, the V gene TRBV7-3; TRBD1 might be the D (5 bases). V shed 1 base and J shed 1 base, with 14 bases lying between them. CDR3 size: 17 residues. The germline gives CDR1 SGHTA, CDR2 FQGTGA. DNA for the CDR3: TGTGCCAGCAGCTTAAGTATAGGGGCCGGGTCCTACAATGAGCAGTTCTTC. It yields the protein CASSLSIGAGSYNEQFF.

This chain uses TRBV9 with TRBJ2-6; D is unclear. CDR1 and CDR2 from the germline V gene are SGDLS and YYNGEE. Trimming took off 4 bases at V and 3 bases at J, with 8 bases between the two ends. The CDR3 covers 14 residues. For the CDR3, the DNA is TGTGCCAGCAGCACTAACAGTGGGGCCAACGTCCTGACTTTC. This translates into CASSTNSGANVLTF.

Regarding this clone: This CDR3 is also generated by other DNA sequences in the sample. This chain connects TRBV30 to TRBJ1-5; tentatively, D is TRBD1 (5 bases). The V end was cut by 2 bases, the J end by 6 bases, with 11 bases between. Germline V gene data show CDR1 as GTSNPN and CDR2 as SVGIG (reference sequence). CDR3 length: 13 amino acids. For the CDR3, the DNA is TGTGCCTGGAGTTTGGGGGTGGGTCAGCCCCAGCATTTT. Its translation: CAWSLGVGQPQHF.

This chain joins TRBV5-1 and TRBJ2-3, with TRBD2 matching over 12 bases. CDR1 and CDR2 from the germline V gene are SGHRS and YFSETQ. After removal of 4 bases from V and 5 bases from J, the junction contained 2 bases not matched to a gene. The length of the CDR3 is 14 residues. The CDR3 reads CASSPGLAGDTQYF. In DNA form, the CDR3 reads TGCGCCAGCAGCCCGGGACTAGCGGGAGATACGCAGTATTTT.

This chain uses TRBV6-6 with TRBJ2-5; D call uncertain. Germline V gives CDR1 MNHNY, CDR2 SVGAGI (reference sequence). The CDR3 totals 11 residues. Trimming took 6 bases from V and 1 from J, leaving 3 bases between them. The CDR3 region has the DNA TGTGCCAGCAGCGTCCAAGAGACCCAGTACTTC. Translating gives CASSVQETQYF.

This clone has just one count. V usage is TRBV30 and J usage is TRBJ1-2, with a possible D match to TRBD1 (6 bases). The CDR3 covers 13 residues. Germline lookup yields CDR1 GTSNPN and CDR2 SVGIG (reference sequence). V lost 6 bases to trimming and J lost 3 bases, with 14 bases between them. The CDR3 region is CACNREWDYGYTF. The CDR3 region has the DNA TGTGCCTGTAACAGGGAGTGGGACTATGGCTACACCTTC.

The chain uses TRBV23-1 and TRBJ1-6; D gene uncertain. TRBV23-1 is designated an ORF whose function remains uncertain. V gave up 5 bases and J gave up 10 bases, with 18 bases separating them. This CDR3 has 15 residues. CDR3 sequence reads: CASSAGFSKVSPLHF. DNA for the CDR3: TGCGCCAGCAGTGCGGGCTTCTCGAAAGTGTCACCCCTCCACTTT.

V usage is TRBV5-1 and J usage is TRBJ2-1; no firm D call. Germline V lookup: CDR1 SGHRS, CDR2 YFSETQ. V lost 4 bases and J lost 8, with 10 bases in between. This CDR3 has 12 amino acids. The CDR3: CASSIGGDEQFF. CDR3 bases: TGCGCCAGCAGCATAGGTGGTGATGAGCAGTTCTTC. The full variable domain, completed using reference TRBV5-1 and TRBJ2-1, is KAGVTQTPRYLIKTRGQQVTLSCSPISGHRSVSWYQQTPGQGLQFLFEYFSETQRNKGNFPGRFSGRQFSNSRSEMNVSTLELGDSALYLCASSIGGDEQFFGPGTRLTVL.

The chain is built from TRBV11-2 and TRBJ1-1; TRBD1 matches at 7 bases. The CDR3 runs to 16 residues. V trimming: 1 base; J trimming: 1 base; junction bases outside the gene matches: 6. The V gene's germline CDR1 is SGHAT and CDR2 FQNNGV. CDR3 in amino acids: CASSLVQGVRNTEAFF. CDR3 nucleotides: TGTGCCAGCAGCTTAGTGCAGGGGGTCAGGAACACTGAAGCTTTCTTT.

This clone came up once. The chain links TRBV19 to TRBJ2-1, with 9 bases fitting TRBD2. The CDR3 is 16 residues long. V lost 6 bases to trimming and J lost 3 bases; unmatched junction nucleotides: 9. Germline values: CDR1 LNHDA, CDR2 SQIVND (reference sequence). The CDR3 nucleotides are TGTGCCAGTAGCTACCATAGCGGGAGAGACTACAATGAGCAGTTCTTC. Residues: CASSYHSGRDYNEQFF.

This rearrangement joins TRBV30 to TRBJ1-1; weak D call: TRBD1 (6 bases). Per germline, CDR1 GTSNPN and CDR2 SVGIG (reference sequence). Trimming pared 0 bases from V and 4 bases from J, leaving 12 bases between. CDR3 size: 14 residues. The chain's CDR3 is CAWSVPRGATEAFF. The CDR3 DNA reads as TGTGCCTGGAGTGTACCGAGGGGGGCCACTGAAGCTTTCTTT.